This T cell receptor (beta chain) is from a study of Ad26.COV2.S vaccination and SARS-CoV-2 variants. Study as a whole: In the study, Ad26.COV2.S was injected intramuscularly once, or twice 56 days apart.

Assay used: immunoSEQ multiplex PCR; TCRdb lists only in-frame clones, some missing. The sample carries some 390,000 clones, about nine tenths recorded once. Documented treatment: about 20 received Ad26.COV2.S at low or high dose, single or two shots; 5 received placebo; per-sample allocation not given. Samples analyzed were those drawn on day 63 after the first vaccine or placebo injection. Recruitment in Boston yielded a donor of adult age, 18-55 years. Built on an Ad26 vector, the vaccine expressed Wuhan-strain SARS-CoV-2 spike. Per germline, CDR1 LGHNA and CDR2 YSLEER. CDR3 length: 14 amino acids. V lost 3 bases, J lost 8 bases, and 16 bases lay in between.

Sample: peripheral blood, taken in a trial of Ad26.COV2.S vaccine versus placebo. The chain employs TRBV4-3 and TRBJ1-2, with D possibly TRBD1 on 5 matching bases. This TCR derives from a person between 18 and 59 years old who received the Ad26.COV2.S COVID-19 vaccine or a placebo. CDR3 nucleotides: TGCGCCAGCAGCCAGGAGCCCCTTCAGGGCGGCTACACCTTC. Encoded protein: CASSQEPLQGGYTF.